This T cell receptor (beta chain) was sequenced in a study of metastatic and nonmetastatic thyroid tumors. For the study at large: Samples came from malignant and benign thyroid patients, and repertoires were compared across blood and tumor or nodule tissue.

In the authors' methods: Researchers built a distant-metastasis classifier for papillary thyroid cancer that drew on CDR3 differences across clinicopathological groups. Via MiXCR, TCRdb re-called the PCR reads. Here the V and J calls rest on TCRdb's processing, not on the authors' analysis. The table has 15,000 to 20,000 clones, 22% seen once. General study findings and limits: Benign nodules reportedly had significantly lower TCR beta diversity than malignant thyroid tumors in blood and tumor.

The CDR3 runs 16 residues. From germline, CDR1 is MNHEY and CDR2 SMNVEV (reference sequence). V shed 5 bases, J shed 3 bases, and the junction held 10 bases outside the gene matches. Every patient underwent thyroid surgery untreated. This clone came up many times. The antigen remains undetermined. Other nucleotide sequences from this sample produce the same CDR3. The sample consisted of adjacent normal tissue. The TCR sequence derives from a female donor with papillary thyroid cancer or a benign thyroid nodule (not recorded which). Some clones in this sample may be carry-over from other donors' samples. V is TRBV27 and J is TRBJ2-5; TRBD1 matches at 9 bases. Here the CDR3 reads CASSDYTGGEKETQYF. The DNA of the CDR3 is TGTGCCAGCAGTGACTATACAGGGGGCGAAAAAGAGACCCAGTACTTC.